These 29 T cell receptor beta chains were all obtained from the same sample, sequenced in a study of T cells after yellow fever vaccination. TCRdb called the 5' RACE reads again in MiXCR, with one record for every CDR3 protein. This sample has 310,000 or so distinct CDR3 sequences, with around 6.8% found just once. The specimen comprised PBMCs, sampled more than 40 days after the first yellow fever vaccination. Receptors originate from a man aged 18-30 years who received the YFV17D yellow fever vaccine.

This clonotype was recorded at least ten times. The chain recombines TRBV5-1 with TRBJ2-3, with 9 bases that match TRBD2. The V gene end was trimmed by 3 bases and the J gene end by 4 bases; junction bases not matched to a gene: 12. Germline-derived CDR1 and CDR2 are SGHRS and YFSETQ. The CDR3 is 17 amino acids. The CDR3: CASSWGAGTSIPDTQYF. The CDR3 DNA is TGCGCCAGCAGCTGGGGTGCCGGGACTAGCATCCCAGATACGCAGTATTTT.

The table lists this clonotype with many counts. The chain is built from TRBV7-2 and TRBJ1-1, with TRBD1 as a possible D gene (5 bases). This CDR3 is built from 13 residues. Germline CDR1 and CDR2: SGHTA and FQGNSA. V lost 4 bases and J lost 4, with 10 bases in between. CDR3 bases: TGTGCCAGCAGCTCCGCAAGGGGCACTGAAGCTTTCTTT. Encoded protein: CASSSARGTEAFF.

There are a few counts of this clonotype. V gene TRBV5-6 combines with J gene TRBJ1-5; TRBD1 is a possible D gene (5 bases). The germline gives CDR1 SGHDT, CDR2 YYEEEE. Trimming removed 1 base from V and 7 bases from J, with 15 bases in between. The CDR3 has 15 amino acids. The CDR3 spells CASSLRRQGGQPQHF. CDR3 DNA: TGTGCCAGCAGCTTGCGCCGGCAGGGTGGACAGCCCCAGCATTTT.

This clonotype was picked up one time. The rearrangement links TRBV4-3 to TRBJ2-7; D possibly corresponds to TRBD2 (5 bases). Between the trimmed V and J ends, which lost 0 bases and 4 bases, there was a span of 10 bases. Germline V gene sequence: CDR1 LGHNA, CDR2 YSLEER. The CDR3 is 14 residues long. The CDR3 here is CASSQDSGLYEQYF. The CDR3 nucleotides read TGCGCCAGCAGCCAAGATTCGGGGTTATACGAGCAGTACTTC.

The V gene is TRBV7-6, the J gene TRBJ2-3; D is unresolved. V was pared by 4 bases and J by 6 bases, with 11 bases between. The germline gives CDR1 SGHVS, CDR2 FNYEAQ. This CDR3 is built from 13 residues. CDR3 coding DNA: TGTGCCAGCAGCTCCACGTTCAGTGATACGCAGTATTTT. Translated: CASSSTFSDTQYF.

This clonotype was found a few times. The J gene is TRBJ2-2, the V gene TRBV7-2; D gene unclear. CDR1 is SGHTA, CDR2 FQGNSA, per germline. The CDR3 is made up of 12 amino acids. V lost 5 bases and J lost 9, with 10 bases in between. CDR3 in amino acids: CASSPLLRELFF. CDR3 sequence (DNA): TGTGCCAGCAGCCCTCTTCTCCGGGAGCTGTTTTTT.

This clonotype has a handful of counts. The rearrangement links TRBV7-2 to TRBJ1-5; 7 bases fit TRBD1. CDR3 length equals 13 residues. Trimming at V came to 6 bases and at J to 6 bases, leaving 5 bases not matched to a gene. Germline CDR1 SGHTA, CDR2 FQGNSA. The DNA for the CDR3 is TGTGCCAGCAGTTACAGGGGAGGTCAGCCCCAGCATTTT. Protein: CASSYRGGQPQHF.

The gene calls are TRBV18 and TRBJ2-2; D not resolved. The CDR3 is 11 residues long. In germline, CDR1 is KGHSH, CDR2 LQKENI. V was cut by 2 bases and J by 9 bases, with 4 bases left in between. The CDR3 is CASSPTRELFF. In nucleotides, the CDR3 is TGTGCCAGCTCACCAACGAGGGAGCTGTTTTTT.

This clonotype has a handful of counts. The rearrangement joins TRBV5-1 to TRBJ2-1; TRBD1 matches at 8 bases. This CDR3 comprises 14 residues. J gave up 6 bases and V 3 bases, and 5 bases lay outside the gene matches. Germline V lookup: CDR1 SGHRS, CDR2 YFSETQ. CDR3 bases: TGCGCCAGCAGCTGGACAGGGCAGGGCAATGAGCAGTTCTTC. This sequence encodes CASSWTGQGNEQFF.

The chain has TRBV4-1 and TRBJ1-2, with D hard to call. The germline V and J ends were trimmed by 1 base and 5 bases, with 20 bases remaining between them. Germline V gene lookup returns CDR1 MGHRA and CDR2 YSYEKL. The CDR3 loop spans 17 amino acids. The CDR3: CASSQALLWHRDYGYTF. The CDR3 nucleotides read TGCGCCAGCAGCCAAGCGCTTTTGTGGCACCGGGATTATGGCTACACCTTC.

The chain employs TRBV4-3 and TRBJ1-2; D ambiguous. The V gene lost 4 bases and the J gene lost 2 bases, with 17 bases spanning the gap. There are 16 residues in the CDR3. Germline V gene sequence: CDR1 LGHNA, CDR2 YSLEER. As DNA, the CDR3 is TGCGCCAGCAGCCCCAAGTGGCTAGACAACAACTATGGCTACACCTTC. It translates to CASSPKWLDNNYGYTF.

This clonotype was recorded a few times. The J gene is TRBJ1-4, the V gene TRBV7-9; D is possibly TRBD1 (6 bases). V was cut by 5 bases and J by 4 bases, with 14 bases left in between. The CDR3 runs 15 residues. The germline CDR1 and CDR2 sequences are SEHNR and FQNEAQ (reference sequence). CDR3 DNA: TGTGCCAGCAGCCCCGCGGACAGCTATAATGAAAAACTGTTTTTT. Translating it yields CASSPADSYNEKLFF.

This clonotype was seen only a few times. The chain combines TRBV6-5 with TRBJ2-3, with no clear D. CDR1 and CDR2 from the germline V gene are MNHEY and SVGAGI. There are 15 residues in the CDR3. Trimming shortened V by 0 bases and J by 3 bases, and 10 bases separated the two germline ends. CDR3 nucleotides: TGTGCCAGCAGTTACTCGAGGCCAGATACAGATACGCAGTATTTT. Protein product: CASSYSRPDTDTQYF.

This chain links TRBV24-1 with TRBJ1-1; D is unresolved. The CDR3 length is 13 residues. Trimming cost V 7 bases and J 5 bases, with 13 bases left between them. The V gene's germline CDR1 is KGHDR and CDR2 SFDVKD. CDR3 sequence: CATRTLGGTEAFF. DNA for the CDR3: TGTGCCACCAGGACCTTGGGAGGGACTGAAGCTTTCTTT.

V gene TRBV29-1 combines with J gene TRBJ1-2; D is unclear. The CDR3 is 12 amino acids. Germline V gene data show CDR1 as SQVTM and CDR2 as ANQGSEA. V dropped 4 bases and J dropped 8 bases, with 14 bases sitting between them. The CDR3 sequence: CSVVGEAWGYTF. The CDR3 DNA reads TGCAGCGTTGTGGGCGAGGCGTGGGGCTACACCTTC. The full variable domain, with the rest looked up from reference TRBV29-1 and TRBJ1-2, is SAVISQKPSRDICQRGTSLTIQCQVDSQVTMMFWYRQQPGQSLTLIATANQGSEATYESGFVIDKFPISRPNLTFSTLTVSNMSPEDSSIYLCSVVGEAWGYTFGSGTRLTVV.

V is TRBV5-8 and J is TRBJ1-2; unclear D gene. Trimming shortened V by 5 bases and J by 4 bases, and 15 bases separated the two germline ends. CDR1 and CDR2 from the germline V gene are SGHTS and YDEGEE. The CDR3 loop spans 14 amino acids. CDR3 sequence (DNA): TGTGCCAGCAGGGCGGACTTATACCCCTATGGCTACACCTTC. Translating gives CASRADLYPYGYTF. Variable domain in full (rest from reference TRBV5-8 and TRBJ1-2): EAGVTQSPTHLIKTRGQQATLRCSPISGHTSVYWYQQALGLGLQFLLWYDEGEERNRGNFPPRFSGRQFPNYSSELNVNALELEDSALYLCASRADLYPYGYTFGSGTRLTVV.

In this sample, this clonotype turned up a few times. The rearrangement uses TRBV5-4 and TRBJ2-3; 9 bases align to TRBD2. V shed 3 bases and J 6 bases; nucleotides not matched to a gene: 8. The germline V gene has CDR1 SGHNT and CDR2 YYREEE (reference sequence). The CDR3 length is 15 residues. The chain's CDR3 is CASSSKAGGQDTQYF. In DNA form, the CDR3 reads TGTGCCAGCAGCTCCAAGGCGGGGGGGCAGGATACGCAGTATTTT. The full variable domain, completed using reference TRBV5-4 and TRBJ2-3, is ETGVTQSPTHLIKTRGQQVTLRCSSQSGHNTVSWYQQALGQGPQFIFQYYREEENGRGNFPPRFSGLQFPNYSSELNVNALELDDSALYLCASSSKAGGQDTQYFGPGTRLTVL.

This clonotype was seen a few times. The chain is built from TRBV28 and TRBJ2-1, with no clear D. Looked up from germline, CDR1 is MDHEN and CDR2 is SYDVKM. V lost 4 bases, J lost 7 bases, and 14 bases lay in between. The CDR3 is 14 residues long. CDR3 nucleotide sequence: TGTGCCAGCAGTTCTGTGGAAAATTGGAATGAGCAGTTCTTC. Translation: CASSSVENWNEQFF.

The gene calls are TRBV6-2 or TRBV6-3 and TRBJ1-1; unclear D gene. The CDR3 totals 12 residues. The V gene's germline CDR1 is MNHEY and CDR2 SVGEGT. The V end lost 7 bases, the J end lost 9 bases, and 15 bases lay between the germline ends. DNA of the CDR3: TGTGCCAGCAACCAAGGCTCAATAAAAGCTTTCTTT. Protein sequence: CASNQGSIKAFF.

Only a few counts were recorded for this clonotype. The chain uses TRBV4-1 and TRBJ2-5, with D hard to call. The V and J ends lost 5 bases and 7 bases respectively, with 17 bases between them. Germline V lookup: CDR1 MGHRA, CDR2 YSYEKL. The CDR3 runs to 14 residues. The CDR3 here is CASSEPVLLGTQYF. In DNA, the CDR3 is TGCGCCAGCAGCGAACCTGTCCTCCTTGGGACCCAGTACTTC.

The gene calls are TRBV7-8 and TRBJ2-7; tentative D call: TRBD1 (6 bases). CDR3 size: 12 residues. CDR1 is SGHVS, CDR2 FQNEAQ, per germline. V lost 1 base and J 6 bases, leaving 7 bases between the germline ends. CDR3 loop: CASSLDRVEQYV. The CDR3 coding sequence is TGTGCCAGCAGCTTAGACAGGGTCGAGCAGTACGTC.

The genes are TRBV12-3 or TRBV12-4 and TRBJ2-1, with D possibly TRBD2 on 7 matching bases. The V end lost 5 bases, the J end lost 0 bases, and 14 bases lay between the germline ends. The CDR3 totals 16 residues. DNA for the CDR3: TGTGCCAGCAGTGAAGGAGGGGGGGGCTCCTACAATGAGCAGTTCTTC. Its protein is CASSEGGGGSYNEQFF.

This clonotype was picked up a small number of times. The rearrangement links TRBV11-1 to TRBJ1-2; unclear D gene. The germline V and J ends were trimmed by 3 bases and 0 bases, with 26 bases remaining between them. This CDR3 has 20 residues. CDR1 and CDR2 from the germline V gene are SGHAT and FQDESV (reference sequence). The CDR3 here is CASSLFALRSVRRANYGYTF. Here the CDR3 DNA reads TGTGCCAGCAGCTTGTTTGCCCTTAGAAGTGTCAGGAGAGCTAACTATGGCTACACCTTC.

This clonotype was detected many times. This CDR3 reads CASSLRGEETQYF. Here the CDR3 DNA reads TGCGCCAGCAGCTTGAGAGGGGAAGAGACCCAGTACTTC. The V and J genes are TRBV5-1 and TRBJ2-5, with D perhaps being TRBD1 or TRBD2 (5 bases each). The germline V gene encodes CDR1 SGHRS and CDR2 YFSETQ. The CDR3 spans 13 residues. V lost 1 base, J lost 3 bases, and 7 bases lay in between.

This clonotype was counted a few times. The chain carries TRBV6-2 or TRBV6-3 and TRBJ1-2; D is possibly TRBD1 (5 bases). Deletions cut 5 bases from V and 4 bases from J, with 17 bases between. In germline, CDR1 is MNHEY, CDR2 SVGEGT. This CDR3 is built from 15 residues. The CDR3: CASSNSGGRGYGYTF. The CDR3 DNA reads TGTGCCAGCAGTAACAGCGGCGGGAGGGGCTATGGCTACACCTTC.

The table lists this clonotype with a few counts. This chain joins TRBV10-3 and TRBJ2-5, with D possibly matching TRBD2 (5 bases). CDR3 size: 14 residues. Trimming cost V 2 bases and J 1 base, with 8 bases left between them. Per the germline V gene, CDR1 is ENHRY and CDR2 is SYGVKD. The chain's CDR3 is CAISEASRQETQYF. The CDR3 DNA follows: TGTGCCATCAGTGAGGCTAGCCGCCAAGAGACCCAGTACTTC.

Only a few counts were recorded for this clonotype. The J gene is TRBJ2-3, the V gene TRBV7-2, with a possible D match to TRBD1 (6 bases). Germline assignment: CDR1 SGHTA and CDR2 FQGNSA. Trimming pared 5 bases from V and 2 bases from J, leaving 11 bases between. The CDR3 spans 14 residues. The CDR3 bases are TGTGCCAGCAGCGCGGACAGATACACAGATACGCAGTATTTT. This gives the protein CASSADRYTDTQYF.

The V gene is TRBV7-9, the J gene TRBJ2-7; the match to TRBD1 covers 8 bases. Germline V gene data show CDR1 as SEHNR and CDR2 as FQNEAQ (reference sequence). V lost 4 bases, J lost 5 bases, and 4 bases stayed unmatched. This CDR3 spans 13 amino acids. DNA of the CDR3: TGTGCCAGCAGCTGGAGGACAGGGAACGAGCAGTACTTC. Protein product: CASSWRTGNEQYF.

This clonotype was recorded a few times. The chain employs TRBV10-3 and TRBJ2-6, with no clear D. The V end was cut by 8 bases, the J end by 0 bases, with 14 bases between. The CDR3 consists of 16 residues. Germline lookup yields CDR1 ENHRY and CDR2 SYGVKD. Here the CDR3 reads CAISPGFASGANVLTF. Written as DNA, the CDR3 is TGTGCCATCTCCCCAGGTTTCGCCTCTGGGGCCAACGTCCTGACTTTC.